This note documents a single T cell receptor beta chain sequence. This entry belongs to a study of shared clonotypes between healthy human individuals. Libraries were prepared by immunoSEQ multiplex PCR; TCRdb keeps only in-frame clonotypes and omits some of them. There are about 870,000 clones in the sample; 85% to 95% occur only once, and about 24% lies in the top ten. Positively selected for CCR7, the CD45RO-negative cells used as naive CD8 cells excluded terminally differentiated effector memory CD45RA+ cells. This TCR came from a man aged 30-40 years in good health. The specimen was naive CD8+ T cells sorted from blood.

CDR3 amino acids: CASSLEGWGLALSSYNEQFF. The CDR3 region has the DNA TGTGCCAGCAGCTTAGAGGGGTGGGGACTAGCGTTGAGCTCCTACAATGAGCAGTTCTTC. This chain links TRBV11-2 with TRBJ2-1; TRBD2 aligns across 10 bases. J lost 0 bases, V lost 0 bases, and 11 bases had no gene match. CDR3 length: 20 amino acids. Germline-derived CDR1 and CDR2 are SGHAT and FQNNGV.